This T cell receptor (beta chain) appears in the sequencing data of a study of read filtering for tumor transcriptome and immune sequencing. Across the whole study: Transcriptome libraries were built from DNase-treated RNA.

Molecular barcoded adaptors covering alpha/delta and beta/gamma chains were used on approximately 400 ng RNA. One entry per CDR3 protein results from TCRdb running MiXCR on the reads. The sample has roughly 38,000 distinct CDR3 sequences, 10% to 15% seen once. Study results and caveats: The CD138-negative fraction was mixed bone marrow immune cells, not pure T cells. In IR-seq, single-read clonotypes were about 80% of clonotypes but around 3.2% of reads.

Comment on this clonotype: Its antigen remains unidentified.

Trimming stripped 4 bases from V and 0 bases from J, with 9 bases between. Germline V gene lookup returns CDR1 KGHDR and CDR2 SFDVKD. The CDR3 consists of 15 residues. The chain is built from TRBV24-1 and TRBJ2-1; possibly TRBD1 for D (6 bases). This receptor was obtained from a donor at least 40 years old with multiple myeloma. Sequenced material: a population of CD138-negative cells sorted from bone marrow. CDR3 sequence reads: CATSEGASSYNEQFF. The DNA of the CDR3 is TGTGCCACCAGTGAGGGGGCGAGCTCCTACAATGAGCAGTTCTTC.